Described below is a single T cell receptor beta chain sequence and its context. Then a second PCR, running roughly 6 to 11 cycles, was carried out with a sample-barcoded 5' primer and a J-beta primer mix. MiXCR, run by TCRdb on the 5' RACE reads, gives a single entry per CDR3 protein. In the table there are 1,100,000 or so distinct CDR3 sequences, 35% to 55% of which are singletons. CDR1 DFQATT and CDR2 SNEGSKA come from the germline V gene (reference sequence). There are 14 residues in the CDR3. J was trimmed by 3 bases and V by 3 bases; bases with no gene match: 6. The source of the sample is a study of blood T cells in healthy people across ages. Study-wide context: About one barcoded beta molecule per two T cells was captured by template switching.

Material for sequencing was blood. The gene calls are TRBV20-1 and TRBJ2-5, with TRBD1 matching 8 bases. This clonotype was obtained from a woman aged 60-75 years in good health. CDR3 nucleotides: TGCAGTGCTAGGGGACAGGCGGGCAAAGAGACCCAGTACTTC. This translates into CSARGQAGKETQYF.